Below are 17 T cell receptor beta chains sequenced from a single sample in a study of blood T cells in healthy people across ages. A J-beta primer mix and a sample-barcoded 5' primer were used in a second PCR of roughly 6 to 12 cycles. TCRdb re-analysed the 5' RACE reads in MiXCR, keeping a single row per CDR3 protein. This table holds about 830,000 distinct CDR3 sequences, more than 45% found once. Sequencing used blood. Receptors were obtained from a man aged 30-40 years in good health.

The rearrangement joins TRBV7-2 to TRBJ2-3, with 10 bases aligning to TRBD2. The trim removed 5 bases at V and 6 bases at J, leaving 8 bases unmatched. Germline lookup yields CDR1 SGHTA and CDR2 FQGNSA. CDR3 length: 15 residues. The CDR3 protein is CASSLTSGAGDTQYF. DNA of the CDR3: TGTGCCAGCAGCCTTACTAGCGGGGCGGGGGATACGCAGTATTTT.

Concerning this clonotype itself: A much larger clone lies one base from this, so it may be a read error. The chain links TRBV3-1 to TRBJ2-1, with a tentative D call TRBD2 (5 bases). V was trimmed by 1 base and J by 13 bases, leaving 14 bases between them. Germline lookup yields CDR1 LGHDT and CDR2 YNNKEL (reference sequence). This CDR3 spans 13 amino acids. Here the CDR3 reads CASSQGLAETQFF. The CDR3 nucleotides read TGTGCCAGCAGCCAAGGGCTAGCAGAGACCCAGTTCTTC.

J is TRBJ1-1 and V is TRBV20-1, with 7 bases lining up with TRBD1. Germline CDR1 DFQATT, CDR2 SNEGSKA (reference sequence). The CDR3 is made up of 13 amino acids. CDR3 DNA sequence: TGCAGCACTGGCCAGGGGGGCTTCACTGAAGCTTTCTTT. It specifies CSTGQGGFTEAFF.

The rearrangement joins TRBV6-5 to TRBJ2-5, with 7 bases that match TRBD1. The CDR3 spans 14 residues. Losses at the gene ends were 6 bases for V and 13 bases for J; bases not matched to a gene: 17. CDR1 is MNHEY, CDR2 SVGAGI, per germline. CDR3 nucleotides: TGTGCCAGCAGCTTAACCCCGACGTTGCGACAGGGGTACTTC. Translated: CASSLTPTLRQGYF.

This clonotype occurred a few times. The chain employs TRBV20-1 and TRBJ2-3; TRBD2 matches 9 bases. Germline V lookup: CDR1 DFQATT, CDR2 SNEGSKA (reference sequence). Trimming took 4 bases from V and 2 from J; bases not matched to a gene: 7. The length of the CDR3 is 15 residues. CDR3 region: CSATSVAGDTDTQYF. In nucleotides, the CDR3 is TGCAGTGCTACAAGCGTAGCGGGGGACACAGATACGCAGTATTTT.

The chain recombines TRBV28 with TRBJ2-1; D might be TRBD2 (5 bases). CDR1 and CDR2 (germline): MDHEN, SYDVKM. CDR3 length equals 13 residues. Trimming removed 3 bases from V and 7 bases from J, with 10 bases in between. The CDR3 DNA sequence: TGTGCCAGCAGTTTGCCACTAGGAAATGAGCAGTTCTTC. Translating gives CASSLPLGNEQFF.

This clonotype has a handful of counts. V and J are TRBV29-1 and TRBJ1-2; D unclear. Trimming left V 5 bases short and J 1 base short, with 8 bases between. The germline gives CDR1 SQVTM, CDR2 ANQGSEA. This CDR3 has 12 residues. CDR3 DNA: TGCAGCGTTCGCCGGGATAACTATGGCTACACCTTC. This translates into CSVRRDNYGYTF. Full variable domain (missing parts from reference TRBV29-1 and TRBJ1-2): SAVISQKPSRDICQRGTSLTIQCQVDSQVTMMFWYRQQPGQSLTLIATANQGSEATYESGFVIDKFPISRPNLTFSTLTVSNMSPEDSSIYLCSVRRDNYGYTFGSGTRLTVV.

In this sample, this clonotype turned up a few times. The V gene is TRBV6-1, the J gene TRBJ2-5, with 9 bases fitting TRBD1. With V trimmed by 4 bases and J by 4 bases, 4 bases remained unmatched. Per germline, CDR1 MNHNS and CDR2 SASEGT. The length of the CDR3 is 14 residues. The CDR3 sequence: CASSGGTGRETQYF. The DNA for the CDR3 is TGTGCCAGCAGTGGGGGGACAGGGAGAGAGACCCAGTACTTC.

A remark on this clonotype: An end of the junction differs from the germline gene, which may be a read error. The chain joins TRBV15 to TRBJ1-6; D might be TRBD1 (6 bases). Germline CDR1 is LNHNV and CDR2 is YYDKDF (reference sequence). CDR3 size: 16 residues. The CDR3 nucleotides are TGTGCCACCAGCAGAGATCGTGGGGGCAGCAATTCACCCCTACACTTT. It encodes CATSRDRGGSNSPLHF.

The chain employs TRBV30 and TRBJ1-1; 7 bases are shared with TRBD1. This CDR3 is built from 11 residues. Germline-derived CDR1 and CDR2 are GTSNPN and SVGIG (reference sequence). The V gene end was trimmed by 5 bases and the J gene end by 7 bases; junction bases not matched to a gene: 4. CDR3: CAWGQESEAFF. CDR3 coding DNA: TGTGCCTGGGGACAGGAAAGTGAAGCTTTCTTT.

The chain joins TRBV6-6 to TRBJ1-6; 10 bases agree with TRBD1. CDR1 MNHNY and CDR2 SVGAGI come from the germline V gene (reference sequence). CDR3 length: 16 residues. V shed 0 bases, J shed 7 bases, and the junction held 3 bases outside the gene matches. CDR3 coding DNA: TGTGCCAGCAGTTACTCGGGACAGGGGCAGAATTCACCCCTCCACTTT. Protein: CASSYSGQGQNSPLHF.

The chain carries TRBV7-2 and TRBJ2-1; 7 bases are a match to TRBD2. V trimming: 4 bases; J trimming: 6 bases; junction bases outside the gene matches: 9. Germline V gene data show CDR1 as SGHTA and CDR2 as FQGNSA. CDR3 length: 15 residues. The CDR3 protein is CASSYGLGPANEQFF. CDR3 DNA: TGTGCCAGCAGCTACGGACTAGGGCCCGCCAATGAGCAGTTCTTC.

This chain links TRBV6-1 with TRBJ2-1, with D perhaps TRBD1 (6 bases). Germline V gives CDR1 MNHNS, CDR2 SASEGT. V was clipped by 5 bases and J by 4 bases, with 12 bases between them. There are 14 residues in the CDR3. CDR3 DNA sequence: TGTGCCAGCAGTACAACAGGGATTTACAATGAGCAGTTCTTC. It encodes CASSTTGIYNEQFF.

The chain links TRBV12-5 to TRBJ2-3; TRBD2 is a possible D gene (6 bases). The ends were cut back, 7 bases at V and 6 bases at J, with 17 bases in the middle. The CDR3 is made up of 14 amino acids. Germline values: CDR1 LGHNT, CDR2 FRNRAP. CDR3 sequence (DNA): TGTGCTAGTGCCGAGAGCGGGTTCCAGGATACGCAGTATTTT. It is translated as CASAESGFQDTQYF. Together with reference TRBV12-5 and TRBJ2-3, the CDR3 gives the full variable domain: DARVTQTPRHKVTEMGQEVTMRCQPILGHNTVFWYRQTMMQGLELLAYFRNRAPLDDSGMPKDRFSAEMPDATLATLKIQPSEPRDSAVYFCASAESGFQDTQYFGPGTRLTVL.

The rearrangement links TRBV5-1 to TRBJ2-1; D possibly corresponds to TRBD2 (6 bases). The CDR3 spans 15 residues. Trimming removed 6 bases from V and 4 bases from J, with 17 bases in between. The germline gives CDR1 SGHRS, CDR2 YFSETQ. The CDR3 sequence: CASTFLAGSYNEQFF. The CDR3 DNA follows: TGCGCCAGCACCTTTCTGGCGGGGAGTTACAATGAGCAGTTCTTC.

J is TRBJ2-3 and V is TRBV20-1; D is possibly TRBD2 (5 bases). CDR1 and CDR2 (germline): DFQATT, SNEGSKA (reference sequence). V was trimmed by 0 bases and J by 1 base, leaving 11 bases between them. This CDR3 contains 15 residues. The CDR3 DNA reads as TGCAGTGCTAGAGATCGACTACGGGGCACAGATACGCAGTATTTT. It codes for CSARDRLRGTDTQYF.

The chain links TRBV4-2 to TRBJ2-5; 9 nucleotides match TRBD1. Germline CDR1 is LGHNA and CDR2 is YNFKEQ. J lost 5 bases, V lost 0 bases, and 4 bases had no gene match. The CDR3 loop spans 15 amino acids. In nucleotides, the CDR3 is TGTGCCAGCAGCCAAGAGGACAGGGGATTTGAGACCCAGTACTTC. Its translation is CASSQEDRGFETQYF.